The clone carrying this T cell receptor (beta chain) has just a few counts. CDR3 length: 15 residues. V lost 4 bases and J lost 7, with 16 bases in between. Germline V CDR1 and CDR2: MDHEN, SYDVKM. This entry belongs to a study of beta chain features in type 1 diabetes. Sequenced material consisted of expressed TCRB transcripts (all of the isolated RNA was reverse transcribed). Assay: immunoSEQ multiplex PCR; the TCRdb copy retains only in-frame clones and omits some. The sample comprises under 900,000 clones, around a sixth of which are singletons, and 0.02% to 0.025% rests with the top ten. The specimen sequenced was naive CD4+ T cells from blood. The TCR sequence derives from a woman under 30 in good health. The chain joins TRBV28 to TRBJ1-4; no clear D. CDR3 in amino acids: CASSSSASISEKLFF. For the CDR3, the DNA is TGTGCCAGCAGTTCCAGCGCCAGCATTAGTGAAAAACTGTTTTTT.